Each of the 17 T cell receptor beta chains below was sequenced from the same sample in a study of cytomegalovirus exposure and HLA in healthy donors. The study ran its PCR with 60 Vbeta and 13 Jbeta primers. The table came from immunoSEQ multiplex PCR; TCRdb's copy has only in-frame clones and leaves some out. The repertoire holds 150,000 to 170,000 clones, with around 79% as singletons. The sequencing input was PBMCs. Receptor source: a man between 18 and 29 years old in good health and CMV-seronegative.

The chain links TRBV30 to TRBJ2-1; TRBD2 aligns across 12 bases. The germline V gene encodes CDR1 GTSNPN and CDR2 SVGIG (reference sequence). Trimming at V came to 3 bases and at J to 7 bases, leaving 10 bases not matched to a gene. The CDR3 runs to 16 residues. CDR3 nucleotide sequence: TGTGCCTGGAGAACTACCGGGACTAGCGGGCCTAATGAGCAGTTCTTC. It yields the protein CAWRTTGTSGPNEQFF.

The chain joins TRBV30 to TRBJ2-5; 9 positions match TRBD1. V shed 1 base, J shed 4 bases, and the junction held 4 bases outside the gene matches. The CDR3 loop spans 14 amino acids. Germline V gene sequence: CDR1 GTSNPN, CDR2 SVGIG (reference sequence). As DNA, the CDR3 is TGTGCCTGGAGTGCCGGACAGGGGATAGAGACCCAGTACTTC. Its translation is CAWSAGQGIETQYF.

The chain uses TRBV7-2 and TRBJ1-2; D unresolved. This CDR3 is built from 15 residues. V shed 1 base and J shed 5 bases, with 14 bases lying between them. The germline gives CDR1 SGHTA, CDR2 FQGNSA. CDR3 in DNA: TGTGCCAGCAGCTTAGAGGGCAGCCGACTATATGGCTACACCTTC. As protein: CASSLEGSRLYGYTF.

The V call is TRBV7-9, the J call TRBJ2-7; 7 bases fit TRBD2. V shed 5 bases, J shed 2 bases, and the junction held 9 bases outside the gene matches. The CDR3 totals 15 residues. Germline CDR1 is SEHNR and CDR2 is FQNEAQ (reference sequence). The CDR3 nucleotides read TGTGCCAGCAGCCTTTCCCTAGCGGCAGCCTACGAGCAGTACTTC. This sequence encodes CASSLSLAAAYEQYF.

The V gene is TRBV4-3, the J gene TRBJ2-7; D unclear. V shed 2 bases and J shed 7 bases, with 12 bases lying between them. The germline V gene encodes CDR1 LGHNA and CDR2 YSLEER. The CDR3 spans 13 residues. CDR3 loop: CASSQIRGGEQYF. The CDR3 DNA sequence: TGCGCCAGCAGCCAAATTCGAGGTGGGGAGCAGTACTTC.

The chain joins TRBV2 to TRBJ2-2, with D perhaps matching TRBD2 (5 bases). The CDR3 sequence is 14 residues long. Trimming took 5 bases from V and 6 from J, leaving 13 bases between them. CDR1 and CDR2 from the germline V gene are SNHLY and FYNNEI. For the CDR3, the DNA is TGTGCCAGCAGTCCTGGGCTAGCATCCGGGGAGCTGTTTTTT. Its translation: CASSPGLASGELFF.

The CDR3 DNA reads TGCACCCCGGTTGGAAACACCATATATTTT. Encoded protein: CTPVGNTIYF. The genes are TRBV29-1 and TRBJ1-3, with no clear D. CDR3 length: 10 residues. From germline, CDR1 is SQVTM and CDR2 ANQGSEA.

This chain uses TRBV6-5 with TRBJ2-7, with D perhaps matching TRBD2 (6 bases). With 4 bases removed from V and 2 bases from J, the gap between germline ends came to 12 bases. Germline V gene data show CDR1 as MNHEY and CDR2 as SVGAGI. This CDR3 comprises 14 residues. The CDR3 protein is CASSSGLPTYEQYF. CDR3 bases: TGTGCCAGCAGTTCGGGACTCCCAACCTACGAGCAGTACTTC.

The chain recombines TRBV6-1 with TRBJ2-3, with 7 bases identical to TRBD1. The V and J ends lost 4 bases and 0 bases, in that order; junction bases with no gene match: 10. CDR1 and CDR2 (germline): MNHNS, SASEGT. The CDR3 covers 17 residues. Here the CDR3 DNA reads TGTGCCAGCAGTGCCTACAGGGGAAGGTCTAGCACAGATACGCAGTATTTT. Residues: CASSAYRGRSSTDTQYF.

The chain uses TRBV7-2 and TRBJ2-3; possibly TRBD1 for D (6 bases). This CDR3 has 15 amino acids. The V and J ends lost 5 bases and 1 base respectively, with 13 bases between them. Germline V gene sequence: CDR1 SGHTA, CDR2 FQGNSA. DNA of the CDR3: TGTGCCAGCAGCCCGGCAGGGGCGGGCACAGATACGCAGTATTTT. Its protein is CASSPAGAGTDTQYF. Full variable domain (remainder filled in from reference TRBV7-2 and TRBJ2-3): GAGVSQSPSNKVTEKGKDVELRCDPISGHTALYWYRQSLGQGLEFLIYFQGNSAPDKSGLPSDRFSAERTGGSVSTLTIQRTQQEDSAVYLCASSPAGAGTDTQYFGPGTRLTVL.

This clone was seen only a few times. The chain links TRBV6-1 to TRBJ1-1; D is unclear. The CDR3 length is 15 residues. Germline loops: CDR1 MNHNS, CDR2 SASEGT. Trimming shortened V by 1 base and J by 3 bases, and 12 bases separated the two germline ends. CDR3: CASSEEAGWDTEAFF. The DNA for the CDR3 is TGTGCCAGCAGTGAAGAGGCAGGATGGGACACTGAAGCTTTCTTT.

This chain joins TRBV9 and TRBJ2-7, with a weak D call TRBD1 (6 bases). Germline V gene data show CDR1 as SGDLS and CDR2 as YYNGEE. Trimming cost V 0 bases and J 0 bases, with 19 bases left between them. The CDR3 loop spans 18 amino acids. The CDR3 DNA is TGTGCCAGCAGCGTAGAGCCTGACAGGCGAAGTTTCTCCTACGAGCAGTACTTC. Its protein product is CASSVEPDRRSFSYEQYF.

The V gene is TRBV18, the J gene TRBJ1-1; D remains ambiguous. CDR1 is KGHSH, CDR2 LQKENI, per germline. The CDR3 is 10 residues long. V was shortened by 6 bases and J by 12 bases, with 11 bases between the two germline ends. This CDR3 reads CASSEGSTFF. CDR3 bases: TGTGCCAGCTCGGAGGGTTCTACTTTCTTT.

V is TRBV25-1 and J is TRBJ2-5; D unresolved. The germline gives CDR1 MGHDK, CDR2 SYGVNS. There are 15 residues in the CDR3. V lost 3 bases and J 1 base, leaving 12 bases between the germline ends. This CDR3 is CASSEYTETQETQYF. The CDR3 nucleotides read TGTGCCAGCAGTGAGTACACAGAAACCCAAGAGACCCAGTACTTC.

Points on this clone: In the same sample, other DNA sequences code for this CDR3. The CDR3 spells CASSAQGGGGEQYF. The CDR3 coding sequence is TGTGCCAGTAGCGCTCAAGGCGGGGGCGGCGAGCAGTACTTC. This chain links TRBV13 with TRBJ2-7; D perhaps matches TRBD2 (7 bases). The germline CDR1 and CDR2 sequences are PRHDT and FYEKMQ (reference sequence). CDR3 length equals 14 residues. Trimming shortened V by 9 bases and J by 6 bases, and 21 bases separated the two germline ends.

This clone has a single count. This chain connects TRBV19 to TRBJ2-1, with 7 bases identical to TRBD2. The CDR3 length is 15 residues. V shed 1 base and J 3 bases; nucleotides not matched to a gene: 3. Germline assignment: CDR1 LNHDA and CDR2 SQIVND (reference sequence). The CDR3 region has the DNA TGTGCCAGTAGTATAGGGCTAGCGGTCTACAATGAGCAGTTCTTC. Translating gives CASSIGLAVYNEQFF.

This clone appeared a few times. The chain carries TRBV14 and TRBJ2-1, with 7 bases identical to TRBD2. Germline V lookup: CDR1 SGHDN, CDR2 FVKESK. The CDR3 spans 13 residues. Trimming removed 2 bases from V and 13 bases from J; junction bases left unmatched: 8. The CDR3 region has the DNA TGTGCCAGCAGCCAAAGCGGGATTAACATTCAGTTCTTC. This codes for CASSQSGINIQFF.